The next 27 T cell receptor beta chains were all read from a single sample in a study of shared clonotypes between healthy human individuals. Measured with immunoSEQ multiplex PCR; TCRdb has only the in-frame clones, and not every one. The table includes millions of clones, about 92% detected once. Material for sequencing was naive CD4+ T cells from PBMCs. Subset: CD45RA+ positively selected. These receptors were collected from a man aged 18-30 years in good health. Some clones in this sample may be carry-over from other donors' samples.

J is TRBJ1-5 and V is TRBV7-6; D uncertain. Per germline, CDR1 SGHVS and CDR2 FNYEAQ. V lost 2 bases to trimming and J lost 0 bases, with 20 bases between them. This CDR3 region has 19 residues. The CDR3 DNA follows: TGTGCCAGCAGCTTACAGACCCGGGTGTGGAGGTATAGCAATCAGCCCCAGCATTTT. Its protein is CASSLQTRVWRYSNQPQHF.

This rearrangement joins TRBV12-5 to TRBJ2-3; the match to TRBD2 covers 12 bases. V lost 4 bases and J lost 1; bases outside the gene matches: 12. This CDR3 spans 19 amino acids. CDR1 and CDR2 from the germline V gene are LGHNT and FRNRAP. DNA for the CDR3: TGTGCTAGTGGTTCCCCAGGGACCCTAGCGGGAGGGGGCACAGATACGCAGTATTTT. This codes for CASGSPGTLAGGGTDTQYF. Based on the CDR3 plus reference TRBV12-5 and TRBJ2-3, the full variable domain is DARVTQTPRHKVTEMGQEVTMRCQPILGHNTVFWYRQTMMQGLELLAYFRNRAPLDDSGMPKDRFSAEMPDATLATLKIQPSEPRDSAVYFCASGSPGTLAGGGTDTQYFGPGTRLTVL.

The rearrangement uses TRBV7-9 and TRBJ2-1, with a tentative D call TRBD2 (9 bases). The CDR3 contains 17 residues. V lost 3 bases to trimming and J lost 9 bases, with 24 bases between them. Per germline, CDR1 SEHNR and CDR2 FQNEAQ (reference sequence). CDR3 bases: TGTGCCAGCAGCTTCAGACTAGCGGCCCAGGGGGCTGGTGAGCAGTTCTTC. As protein: CASSFRLAAQGAGEQFF.

The chain is built from TRBV15 and TRBJ2-5; D is possibly TRBD1 (5 bases). V lost 3 bases and J lost 5, with 7 bases in between. Per germline, CDR1 LNHNV and CDR2 YYDKDF (reference sequence). The CDR3 is 12 amino acids. CDR3 in amino acids: CATSSGAETQYF. CDR3 nucleotide sequence: TGTGCCACCAGCAGTGGGGCGGAGACCCAGTACTTC.

This chain connects TRBV5-1 to TRBJ2-1; weak D call: TRBD2 (6 bases). This CDR3 spans 15 amino acids. V was trimmed by 1 base and J by 3 bases, leaving 11 bases between them. Germline V CDR1 and CDR2: SGHRS, YFSETQ. This CDR3 reads CASSLTGLNYNEQFF. The CDR3 nucleotides are TGCGCCAGCAGCTTGACGGGACTTAACTACAATGAGCAGTTCTTC. Full variable domain (missing parts from reference TRBV5-1 and TRBJ2-1): KAGVTQTPRYLIKTRGQQVTLSCSPISGHRSVSWYQQTPGQGLQFLFEYFSETQRNKGNFPGRFSGRQFSNSRSEMNVSTLELGDSALYLCASSLTGLNYNEQFFGPGTRLTVL.

V usage is TRBV2 and J usage is TRBJ1-2, with D hard to call. V was trimmed by 6 bases and J by 5 bases, leaving 16 bases between them. CDR1 and CDR2 from the germline V gene are SNHLY and FYNNEI. The CDR3 has 14 residues. CDR3 nucleotide sequence: TGTGCCAGCAGCGATCGGGCAGGATTTTATGGCTACACCTTC. It translates to CASSDRAGFYGYTF.

A note on this clone: Other DNA sequences in this specimen translate into the identical CDR3. The chain is built from TRBV28 and TRBJ1-2; D is possibly TRBD1 (5 bases). Trimming took 3 bases from V and 2 from J, leaving 10 bases between them. CDR3 length: 14 amino acids. Germline V gene data show CDR1 as MDHEN and CDR2 as SYDVKM. The CDR3 sequence: CASSLGGQNYGYTF. CDR3 in DNA: TGTGCCAGCAGTTTGGGGGGTCAGAACTATGGCTACACCTTC.

The rearrangement links TRBV4-1 to TRBJ2-5; 8 nucleotides line up with TRBD1. This CDR3 region has 16 residues. Germline-derived CDR1 and CDR2 are MGHRA and YSYEKL. Germline trimming cut 4 bases from V and 2 bases from J; bases unmatched to any gene: 9. CDR3 loop: CASSPGTGPRQETQYF. In DNA, the CDR3 is TGCGCCAGCAGCCCCGGGACAGGCCCGAGGCAAGAGACCCAGTACTTC.

The chain links TRBV5-1 to TRBJ1-2; D remains ambiguous. The length of the CDR3 is 15 residues. Trimming stripped 0 bases from V and 4 bases from J, with 13 bases between. Germline V gene data show CDR1 as SGHRS and CDR2 as YFSETQ. The CDR3 bases are TGCGCCAGCAGCTTGGCCGGGGTTGAGGGCTATGGCTACACCTTC. Protein: CASSLAGVEGYGYTF.

This sequence joins TRBV28 and TRBJ2-2; D gene uncertain. The germline V gene encodes CDR1 MDHEN and CDR2 SYDVKM. Trimming pared 6 bases from V and 6 bases from J, leaving 11 bases between. The CDR3 loop spans 13 amino acids. The CDR3 sequence: CASRRTPSGELFF. CDR3 bases: TGTGCCAGCAGACGGACCCCTTCCGGGGAGCTGTTTTTT.

The CDR3 DNA follows: TGTGCCAGCAGCTTCCGGGGGAATTACAATGAGCAGTTCTTC. Residues: CASSFRGNYNEQFF. V usage is TRBV13 and J usage is TRBJ2-1, with a weak D call TRBD2 (6 bases). CDR1 is PRHDT and CDR2 is FYEKMQ in the germline V gene (reference sequence). V lost 3 bases, J lost 4 bases, and 10 bases lay in between. This CDR3 is 14 amino acids long.

This clone was recorded once. The chain employs TRBV7-9 and TRBJ1-5; TRBD1 matches at 8 bases. J lost 5 bases, V lost 1 base, and 10 bases had no gene match. Germline V gives CDR1 SEHNR, CDR2 FQNEAQ (reference sequence). This CDR3 contains 17 residues. CDR3 sequence reads: CASSLEVGDRRYQPQHF. The CDR3 DNA sequence: TGTGCCAGCAGCTTAGAAGTAGGGGACAGGAGGTATCAGCCCCAGCATTTT.

This chain uses TRBV30 with TRBJ1-2; D possibly corresponds to TRBD1 (6 bases). This CDR3 contains 13 residues. The V and J ends lost 0 bases and 8 bases respectively, with 13 bases between them. The V gene's germline CDR1 is GTSNPN and CDR2 SVGIG (reference sequence). CDR3 sequence reads: CAWSVSGGNGYTF. In DNA form, the CDR3 reads TGTGCCTGGAGTGTAAGTGGGGGCAACGGCTACACCTTC.

The chain carries TRBV4-1 and TRBJ2-1; 8 positions agree with TRBD2. J lost 2 bases, V lost 4 bases, and 4 bases had no gene match. Germline V gives CDR1 MGHRA, CDR2 YSYEKL. CDR3 length: 15 residues. CDR3: CASSPAGAAYNEQFF. The DNA for the CDR3 is TGCGCCAGCAGCCCAGCGGGAGCAGCCTACAATGAGCAGTTCTTC.

To note about this clone: The same CDR3 arises from other DNA sequences in this sample as well. The genes are TRBV9 and TRBJ2-1, with D perhaps TRBD2 (5 bases). The CDR3 runs to 15 residues. V shed 0 bases and J shed 3 bases, with 10 bases lying between them. Germline CDR1 is SGDLS and CDR2 is YYNGEE. The CDR3 spells CASSVGLADYNEQFF. CDR3 DNA sequence: TGTGCCAGCAGCGTAGGGCTAGCAGACTACAATGAGCAGTTCTTC. Supplemented by reference TRBV9 and TRBJ2-1, the full variable domain reads DSGVTQTPKHLITATGQRVTLRCSPRSGDLSVYWYQQSLDQGLQFLIQYYNGEERAKGNILERFSAQQFPDLHSELNLSSLELGDSALYFCASSVGLADYNEQFFGPGTRLTVL.

V and J are TRBV7-2 and TRBJ2-5, with 9 positions matching TRBD1. V lost 0 bases and J lost 4; bases outside the gene matches: 12. The germline V gene has CDR1 SGHTA and CDR2 FQGNSA. The CDR3 runs to 18 residues. The CDR3 loop reads CASSLALGTGRVRETQYF. As DNA, the CDR3 is TGTGCCAGCAGCTTAGCGCTGGGGACAGGGAGGGTTCGAGAGACCCAGTACTTC.

This clone was detected a few times. V and J are TRBV7-7 and TRBJ2-7; TRBD1 or TRBD2 may be the D gene (5 bases each). V dropped 4 bases and J dropped 7 bases, with 14 bases sitting between them. The CDR3 is made up of 13 amino acids. Germline V gene sequence: CDR1 SSHAT, CDR2 FNYEAQ (reference sequence). The CDR3 DNA follows: TGTGCCAGCAGCTCAGGAAGTGGGGGTGAGCAGTACTTC. Amino acid sequence: CASSSGSGGEQYF.

This chain connects TRBV30 to TRBJ2-7; TRBD2 might be the D (5 bases). V was cut by 3 bases and J by 0 bases, with 9 bases left in between. The germline gives CDR1 GTSNPN, CDR2 SVGIG (reference sequence). The CDR3 totals 13 residues. DNA for the CDR3: TGTGCCTGGAGCAACGGGGTCTCCTACGAGCAGTACTTC. Translating gives CAWSNGVSYEQYF. The full variable domain, completed using reference TRBV30 and TRBJ2-7, is SQTIHQWPATLVQPVGSPLSLECTVEGTSNPNLYWYRQAAGRGLQLLFYSVGIGQISSEVPQNLSASRPQDRQFILSSKKLLLSDSGFYLCAWSNGVSYEQYFGPGTRLTVT.

V gene TRBV20-1 combines with J gene TRBJ2-3; no clear D gene. V was trimmed by 4 bases and J by 6 bases, leaving 5 bases between them. The CDR3 spans 10 residues. In germline, CDR1 is DFQATT, CDR2 SNEGSKA (reference sequence). CDR3 sequence (DNA): TGCAGTGCTAATGTCGATACGCAGTATTTT. Translated: CSANVDTQYF.

This clone was found once. This CDR3 is also generated by other DNA sequences in the sample. The rearrangement joins TRBV10-3 to TRBJ1-1, with a possible D match to TRBD1 (5 bases). Germline CDR1 reads ENHRY; CDR2 reads SYGVKD. Trimming took off 6 bases at V and 1 base at J, with 9 bases between the two ends. The CDR3 length is 13 residues. CDR3 sequence (DNA): TGTGCCATCAGAGTAGACAGGAACACTGAAGCTTTCTTT. It is translated as CAIRVDRNTEAFF.

The rearrangement joins TRBV5-1 to TRBJ1-1; a weak D match, TRBD1 (6 bases). This CDR3 region has 13 residues. Per the germline V gene, CDR1 is SGHRS and CDR2 is YFSETQ. Trimming removed 4 bases at V and 5 bases at J, with 12 bases between. The CDR3 sequence is CASSPQGLTEAFF. The CDR3 DNA reads as TGCGCCAGCAGCCCTCAGGGGCTTACTGAAGCTTTCTTT.

In regard to this clone: This sample includes further DNA sequences coding for the same CDR3. The rearrangement uses TRBV9 and TRBJ1-2; TRBD1 matches 10 bases. V lost 4 bases and J lost 3; bases outside the gene matches: 3. The CDR3 totals 14 residues. Germline CDR1 SGDLS, CDR2 YYNGEE. CDR3 protein: CASSRGQGDYGYTF. The CDR3 DNA reads TGTGCCAGCAGCCGAGGACAGGGGGACTATGGCTACACCTTC.

About this clone itself: Other DNA sequences of this sample code for an identical CDR3. This sequence joins TRBV10-3 and TRBJ1-1; no definite D call. CDR1 ENHRY and CDR2 SYGVKD come from the germline V gene. The CDR3 consists of 11 residues. The V gene lost 2 bases and the J gene lost 5 bases, with 3 bases spanning the gap. The CDR3 coding sequence is TGTGCCATCAGTGAGGGAACTGAAGCTTTCTTT. It translates to CAISEGTEAFF.

This clone was counted once. The genes are TRBV15 and TRBJ2-7, with TRBD2 matching over 9 bases. The CDR3 sequence is 16 residues long. V dropped 0 bases and J dropped 5; count of bases not matched to a gene: 8. Germline values: CDR1 LNHNV, CDR2 YYDKDF (reference sequence). CDR3 region: CATSRDTLAGVHEQYF. As DNA, the CDR3 is TGTGCCACCAGCAGAGACACCTTAGCGGGAGTACACGAGCAGTACTTC.

The rearrangement uses TRBV28 and TRBJ1-1; 8 bases fit TRBD1. V dropped 5 bases and J dropped 1; count of bases not matched to a gene: 6. CDR1 is MDHEN and CDR2 is SYDVKM in the germline V gene. The CDR3 spans 15 residues. The CDR3 loop is CASSPGQGRNTEAFF. As DNA, the CDR3 is TGTGCCAGCAGTCCCGGACAGGGTAGGAACACTGAAGCTTTCTTT.

The V call is TRBV28, the J call TRBJ2-7, with D hard to call. Germline assignment: CDR1 MDHEN and CDR2 SYDVKM. The CDR3 consists of 11 residues. V lost 5 bases and J lost 3, with 5 bases in between. The CDR3 bases are TGTGCCAGCAGTCACATCTACGAGCAGTACTTC. Translation gives CASSHIYEQYF.

The genes are TRBV5-6 and TRBJ2-3; D not certain. Germline assignment: CDR1 SGHDT and CDR2 YYEEEE. This CDR3 comprises 15 residues. Trimming stripped 2 bases from V and 1 base from J, with 11 bases between. CDR3 nucleotide sequence: TGTGCCAGCAGCTTAGTAGAAACTCGCACAGATACGCAGTATTTT. It specifies CASSLVETRTDTQYF.